This record looks at one T cell receptor (beta chain) sequence and its context. Its antigen target is currently unknown. No much larger clone exists at a distance of one base, and base qualities are not known. The data belong to a study of T cell responses to AZD1222 COVID-19 vaccine (dated by TCRdb to the early 2020s). As for the study more broadly: TCR sequencing covered roughly 230 trial participants: 207 given two doses of AZD1222 and approximately 26 given two doses of MenACWY control vaccine. Trial participants were enrolled by age into subgroups of 18-55, 56-69 and 70-plus years, and about 150, 27 and 61 TCR-sequenced participants, respectively, were included in these subgroups. General findings and caveats noted by the study authors: CD4 TCRs associated with the vaccine covered the entire spike protein, and the dominant responses were in regions 160-218 and 743-854. A significant rise in spike-specific TCR breadth and depth was observed after two AZD1222 doses relative to day 0 and relative to MenACWY recipients. Conclusions about previously exposed vaccinees were limited because only six AZD1222 recipients were SARS-CoV-2 seropositive at baseline. Participants were mostly white British and included more females than males, and it was suggested by the authors that clonal diversity may have been underestimated. In the small 56-69-year group, the increase in depth fell short of significance, most likely because of low power. Epitopes outside the regions mutated in the B.1.351 and B.1.1.7 variants were reportedly recognized by nearly half of the unique spike-specific TCRs. Because no day 14 peak-response samples were available, the repertoires could be characterized only after the peak T cell response.

At the junction V is shortened by 7 bases and J by 3 bases, with 10 bases in between. From the cysteine up to the phenylalanine, the CDR3 has a length of 12 residues. The sequence is cut down to CDR3 DNA, 36 bases in frame from base 1. The germline V gene gives CDR1 as SGHNT and CDR2 as YENEEA. The CDR3 regions of human TCRbeta chains were analyzed by immunosequencing. As for how the authors treated the data: Repertoire TCRs were checked for matches against a reference library of SARS-CoV-2-specific TCRs that had been generated using the MIRA antigen-specificity platform. Breadth was defined as the fraction of unique TCRs that were SARS-CoV-2-associated, and depth was defined as the fraction of total T cells that were SARS-CoV-2-associated. Each spike-specific TCR was assigned to its reactive spike region and to a CD4 or CD8 class using the MIRA data. Log10-transformed breadth and depth values were compared by one-way ANOVA with Sidak's multiple comparisons tests. In its TCRdb copy, this immuneACCESS table keeps in-frame sequences only and misses some clones. Where compared with another copy, unresolved V genes explain less than half of these, and the others have no known cause. That table furnishes V, J and clone size, whereas the DNA furnished D and trimming. Recorded for this sample are more than 150,000 clones; about 90% of them occurred a single time. The ten largest make up roughly a tenth of the sample.

The sample's time point label, decoded: about 28 days (+/-7) after the second vaccine dose. Because spike-specific TCR depth and breadth did not differ between the two schedules, AZD1222 recipients who got a second dose at roughly 4 weeks were pooled with those who got a second dose at roughly 12 weeks. Vaccinee samples came from UK trials COV001 and COV002, including a single-blind randomized controlled phase 2/3 trial of AZD1222 (ChAdOx1 nCoV-19) in healthy adults. For TCRbeta chain sequencing, PBMC samples were collected from trial participants at day 0 and at day 28 after the second dose. The chain is made from TRBV11-3 and TRBJ2-7; the D segment cannot be called with confidence. This sequence originates from an adult who received the AZD1222 COVID-19 vaccine. The source was peripheral blood, collected 28 days after the second AZD1222 dose. The CDR3 reads CASNPPSYEQYF. The nucleotide sequence is given as TGTGCCAGCAACCCCCCGAGCTACGAGCAGTACTTC.